The 13 T cell receptor beta chains listed next were all sequenced from one sample in a study of blood T cell repertoires in COVID-19. TCRdb's table, derived via immunoSEQ multiplex PCR, lists solely in-frame clones and lacks some. Among 110,000 to 150,000 clones listed, roughly 80% were seen once. The sequenced sample was peripheral blood. The receptors come from a woman older than 75 in a cohort sampled during active or convalescent COVID-19.

J is TRBJ2-5 and V is TRBV7-8; weak D call: TRBD2 (6 bases). Trimming left V 4 bases short and J 5 bases short, with 14 bases between. The CDR3 length is 14 residues. Germline V gives CDR1 SGHVS, CDR2 FQNEAQ. CDR3 sequence (DNA): TGTGCCAGCAGCTACGGCGGGGTACGGGAGACCCAGTACTTC. Translating gives CASSYGGVRETQYF. Complete variable domain (other parts from reference TRBV7-8 and TRBJ2-5): GAGVSQSPRYKVAKRGQDVALRCDPISGHVSLFWYQQALGQGPEFLTYFQNEAQLDKSGLPSDRFFAERPEGSVSTLKIQRTQQEDSAVYLCASSYGGVRETQYFGPGTRLLVL.

This rearrangement joins TRBV6-5 to TRBJ1-1; 7 nucleotides align to TRBD1. CDR1 and CDR2 (germline): MNHEY, SVGAGI. V shed 7 bases, J shed 2 bases, and the junction held 4 bases outside the gene matches. The CDR3 length is 13 residues. CDR3 bases: TGTGCCAGCAAGCGACAGGGTAACACTGAAGCTTTCTTT. This sequence encodes CASKRQGNTEAFF.

This chain uses TRBV2 with TRBJ1-4; D gene ambiguous. The CDR3 spans 15 residues. The V gene lost 1 base and the J gene lost 10 bases, with 16 bases spanning the gap. Germline CDR1 reads SNHLY; CDR2 reads FYNNEI. The CDR3 coding sequence is TGTGCCAGCAGTGAAGATCAGGTCCTGGTTAGAAAACTGTTTTTT. Its protein product is CASSEDQVLVRKLFF.

The chain is built from TRBV3-1 (or the pseudogene TRBV3-2) and TRBJ1-3; D is perhaps TRBD1 (6 bases). CDR1 and CDR2 from the germline V gene are LGHDT and YNNKEL (reference sequence). CDR3 length: 14 amino acids. Trimming removed 2 bases from V and 6 bases from J, with 11 bases in between. The CDR3 reads CASSQRRTVNTIYF. In DNA form, the CDR3 reads TGTGCCAGCAGCCAACGCAGGACAGTAAACACCATATATTTT.

In DNA form, the CDR3 reads TGTGCCAGTAGCAATATCCCCGGGACACTGAACCTTGGAGGAGATCAGCCCCAGCATTTT. The encoded protein is CASSNIPGTLNLGGDQPQHF. The chain couples TRBV19 to TRBJ1-5, with TRBD1 as a possible D gene (6 bases). The ends were cut back, 6 bases at V and 5 bases at J, with 32 bases in the middle. Germline V gene lookup returns CDR1 LNHDA and CDR2 SQIVND (reference sequence). The CDR3 is 20 residues long.

This chain's CDR3 is CAISESGGVSPLHF. As DNA, the CDR3 is TGTGCCATCAGTGAGTCCGGGGGGGTATCACCCCTCCACTTT. The chain combines TRBV10-3 with TRBJ1-6, with a possible D match to TRBD1 (5 bases). From germline, CDR1 is ENHRY and CDR2 SYGVKD. V gave up 0 bases and J gave up 10 bases, with 10 bases separating them. The CDR3 spans 14 residues.

The chain uses TRBV28 and TRBJ2-5; weak D call: TRBD2 (5 bases). Trimming took off 2 bases at V and 4 bases at J, with 11 bases between the two ends. This CDR3 is 14 amino acids long. The V gene's germline CDR1 is MDHEN and CDR2 SYDVKM. The CDR3 sequence: CASSLPGIGETQYF. The CDR3 coding sequence is TGTGCCAGCAGTTTACCCGGGATTGGAGAGACCCAGTACTTC.

This clone was seen more than once but under ten times. The identical CDR3 is also encoded by other nucleotide sequences in the sample. This chain connects TRBV3-1 (or the pseudogene TRBV3-2) to TRBJ2-1, with 11 bases identical to TRBD2. Germline CDR1 and CDR2: LGHDT and YNNKEL (reference sequence). The CDR3 loop spans 14 amino acids. V shed 4 bases and J 6 bases; nucleotides not matched to a gene: 2. In nucleotides, the CDR3 is TGTGCCAGCAGCCGTACTAGCGGGGGCAATGAGCAGTTCTTC. Amino acids: CASSRTSGGNEQFF.

The rearrangement uses TRBV28 and TRBJ2-7; D call uncertain. V was clipped by 3 bases and J by 4 bases, with 7 bases between them. The CDR3 runs 12 residues. Germline V gives CDR1 MDHEN, CDR2 SYDVKM. CDR3 loop: CASSLNGYEQYV. The CDR3, as DNA: TGTGCCAGCAGTTTGAACGGTTACGAGCAGTACGTC.

The V call is TRBV7-2, the J call TRBJ2-1, with TRBD2 matching over 7 bases. CDR1 is SGHTA and CDR2 is FQGNSA in the germline V gene. J was trimmed by 4 bases and V by 1 base; bases with no gene match: 1. CDR3 size: 14 residues. CDR3 region: CASSLGLAYNEQFF. The CDR3, as DNA: TGTGCCAGCAGCTTAGGACTAGCTTACAATGAGCAGTTCTTC.

The rearrangement links TRBV15 to TRBJ1-2, with 9 bases lining up with TRBD1. CDR3 length: 13 residues. Looked up from germline, CDR1 is LNHNV and CDR2 is YYDKDF (reference sequence). The V segment lost 8 bases and the J segment 4 bases; nucleotides outside the gene matches: 5. Here the CDR3 reads CATSQGASYGYTF. CDR3 sequence (DNA): TGTGCCACCTCACAGGGGGCCAGCTATGGCTACACCTTC.

Here the CDR3 reads CASSFRTGLNYGYTF. CDR3 nucleotide sequence: TGTGCCAGCAGTTTTCGCACAGGGTTAAACTATGGCTACACCTTC. V gene TRBV27 combines with J gene TRBJ1-2; TRBD1 is a possible D gene (6 bases). The germline gives CDR1 MNHEY, CDR2 SMNVEV (reference sequence). The CDR3 has 15 amino acids. With 3 bases removed from V and 2 bases from J, the gap between germline ends came to 13 bases.

This chain links TRBV3-1 (or the pseudogene TRBV3-2) with TRBJ2-3; weak D call: TRBD2 (6 bases). Trimming removed 1 base from V and 2 bases from J, with 7 bases in between. Germline lookup yields CDR1 LGHDT and CDR2 YNNKEL (reference sequence). CDR3 length equals 14 residues. CDR3: CASSQGTTTDTQYF. The CDR3 DNA is TGTGCCAGCAGCCAAGGGACTACCACAGATACGCAGTATTTT.